The entry below gives a single T cell receptor (beta chain) sequence along with its context. This clone was recorded once. Its antigen specificity is not known. Qualities for individual bases were not recorded, and no much larger clone is one base off. Trimming accounts for 1 base at V and 12 bases at J, while the number of junction bases matched to no gene is 7. The CDR3 goes from the cysteine to the phenylalanine over 13 residues. CDR3 DNA is the only sequence kept; it has 39 bases, read in frame from the first base. Based on the germline V gene, the CDR1 and CDR2 sequences are SNHLY and FYNNEI. This sample was included in a study of shared clonotypes between healthy human individuals (TCRdb year 2020). General notes on the study: Two women and a few men aged 18 to 49 years were included in the cohort. To estimate repertoire size and how much clonotypes are shared between individuals, the study performed deep sequencing of blood TCR repertoires from about five healthy adults. Different laboratories and diverse techniques were used to prepare libraries and sequence TCR repertoires, to increase sequencing depth and limit assay-specific biases. Between about 0.85 and 8.9 billion PBMCs per donor were obtained by leukapheresis.

The donors were healthy, HIV-negative adults with no recently reported acute infections or vaccinations. Only Caucasian adults living in Nashville, Tennessee, USA were represented among the donors. For unsorted samples, 75 million to 100 million PBMCs were counted and genomic DNA was extracted with the QIAamp DNA Blood Mini kit. Blood was collected by leukapheresis, and PBMCs were isolated by Ficoll-Histopaque density gradient centrifugation and then cryopreserved in liquid nitrogen vapor phase. TCR CDR3 regions were amplified from genomic DNA by multiplex PCR using the deep immunoSEQ assay. For each cell subset, the extracted genomic DNA was distributed evenly across all wells of several immunoSEQ 96-well plates, and each plate served as one replicate. For unsorted PBMC, approximately 290 ng genomic DNA, equal to tens of thousands of T cell genomes, was loaded into each replicate PCR. Unsorted PBMC genomic DNA was sequenced across ten immunoSEQ deep assay plates. Purified libraries were measured with a Qubit 3.0 fluorometer, size-checked on a Bioanalyzer 2100, and measured again with the KAPA Library Quantification kit. Every immunoSEQ 96-well plate was sequenced on a dedicated single-read 150-cycle Illumina NextSeq 550 flow cell. The study's own analysis went as follows. The immunoSEQ output contained only junctional sequences without quality scores, so filtering could not match that applied to full-length reads. Sequences were annotated with PyIR, a Python wrapper for IgBLAST v1.9, using IMGT germline references to assign V/J genes and CDR3. Reads were filtered out if the reads had weak V/J assignments (E-value above 1e-6), no CDR3, stop codons, out-of-frame junctions, or ambiguous translated residues. V3J clonotypes were defined as sequences sharing the same inferred V gene, J gene, and CDR3 amino acid sequence. Percentage overlap between repertoires was calculated by dividing the number of shared unique clonotypes by the size of the smaller repertoire. Three approaches were used to assess repertoire richness: RTK rarefaction, the Chao1 estimator, and Recon v2.1 estimates of unobserved clonotypes. The table was pulled from immuneACCESS by TCRdb, which kept in-frame rearrangements only. Such tables lose some clones; where checked, under half of the loss comes from unresolved V genes, and the rest has no known cause. V, J and clone size reflect that table, while D and trimming were determined from the DNA. For this sample the table gives approximately 470,000 clones, of which around 73% were detected only once. About 11% of the sample belongs to the ten largest clones.

Here is what the overall study found, with its caveats: Pairwise subsampling led to the expectation that sequencing depth would affect the degree of clonotype sharing among donors. Sampling was restricted to blood, and TCR repertoires in tissue are likely to differ from TCR repertoires in blood. The genetic and exposure-history diversity represented was limited by the small number of donors.

Sequencing was carried out using PBMCs. The receptor was derived from a woman aged 40 to 55 in good health. Some clones in this sample may be carry-over from other donors' samples. Recombination joined TRBV2 with TRBJ1-2, with 8 middle bases fitting TRBD1. DNA sequence: TGTGCCAGCAGTGAAGGACAGGGGAGAGCTAACACCTTC. Its amino acids are CASSEGQGRANTF.